A selection of T cell receptor beta chains follows, all from one sample in a study of control samples from healthy donors and cancer patients. Data came from immunoSEQ multiplex PCR; TCRdb stores just in-frame clones and leaves some out. The sample holds roughly 170,000 clones, approximately 94% seen once. The specimen was blood. The source of these receptors is a woman aged 18-35 years in good health. CDR3s include the opening cysteine and the closing phenylalanine or tryptophan. The D gene is left open where the match is weak. A row's size may be missing; if present it is once, few, many or a size class.

D gene	clone size	CDR3 length	V gene	J gene	CDR3 protein	CDR3 DNA
TRBD2	NA	17	TRBV6-1	TRBJ2-1	CASSATWRASGNNEQFF	TGTGCCAGCAGTGCCACCTGGAGGGCTAGCGGAAACAATGAGCAGTTCTTC
NA	NA	16	TRBV18	TRBJ2-3	CASSAGTWGSADTQYF	TGTGCCAGCTCAGCCGGGACCTGGGGGTCCGCAGATACGCAGTATTTT
TRBD1	NA	15	TRBV7-2	TRBJ2-1	CASSLTRDSHNEQFF	TGTGCCAGCAGCCTCACTCGGGACAGCCACAATGAGCAGTTCTTC
NA	NA	13	TRBV27	TRBJ1-2	CASSLSWSYGYTF	TGTGCCAGCAGTTTATCGTGGTCGTACGGCTACACCTTC
NA	NA	15	TRBV23-1	TRBJ2-2	CASSQEGANTGELFF	TGCGCCAGCAGTCAGGAGGGCGCGAACACCGGGGAGCTGTTTTTT
TRBD2	NA	14	TRBV10-1	TRBJ2-1	CASSGGGARNEQFF	TGCGCCAGCAGCGGCGGGGGGGCCCGCAATGAGCAGTTCTTC
NA	NA	13	TRBV18	TRBJ1-1	CASSPDTGTEAFF	TGTGCCAGCTCACCAGATACAGGTACTGAAGCTTTCTTT
NA	NA	15	TRBV5-1	TRBJ1-3	CASSFVQARGNTIYF	TGCGCCAGCAGCTTCGTGCAGGCTCGCGGAAACACCATATATTTT
NA	NA	13	TRBV6-5	TRBJ1-2	CASSSGTDYGYTF	TGTGCCAGCAGTTCAGGGACGGACTATGGCTACACCTTC
TRBD2	NA	18	TRBV5-6	TRBJ2-1	CASSFLKVGGGFVNEQFF	TGTGCCAGCAGCTTTCTAAAGGTTGGCGGGGGTTTTGTTAATGAGCAGTTCTTC
NA	NA	13	TRBV6-2/TRBV6-3	TRBJ1-5	CASSPNREQPQHF	TGTGCCAGCAGCCCAAACAGGGAACAGCCCCAGCATTTT
NA	NA	16	TRBV5-4	TRBJ2-1	CASSYDYSRANNEQFF	TGTGCCAGCAGTTATGACTATAGTCGGGCTAACAATGAGCAGTTCTTC
NA	NA	11	TRBV2	TRBJ1-2	CASRGGEGYTF	TGTGCCAGCAGGGGAGGGGAGGGCTACACCTTC
NA	NA	15	TRBV4-2	TRBJ2-7	CASSQGSGRSYEQYF	TGTGCCAGCAGCCAAGGGTCTGGGCGCTCCTACGAGCAGTACTTC
TRBD2	few	16	TRBV19	TRBJ2-1	CASTSSGSPSYNEQFF	TGTGCCAGTACGTCTAGCGGGAGTCCCTCCTACAATGAGCAGTTCTTC
NA	NA	16	TRBV5-4	TRBJ2-5	CASSLGPRIEGGTQYF	TGTGCCAGCAGCTTGGGGCCAAGGATCGAGGGAGGGACCCAGTACTTC
NA	once	12	TRBV24-1	TRBJ2-5	CATSDAGGTQYF	TGTGCCACCAGTGACGCTGGGGGGACCCAGTACTTC
NA	NA	16	TRBV3-1/TRBV3-2	TRBJ2-3	CASSLLGTLFTDTQYF	TGTGCCAGCAGCCTCTTAGGCACCCTCTTCACAGATACGCAGTATTTT
NA	NA	14	TRBV13	TRBJ2-1	CASSPGLSYNEQFF	TGTGCCAGCAGCCCGGGGTTATCCTACAATGAGCAGTTCTTC
NA	NA	17	TRBV4-3	TRBJ2-1	CASSQFLAGSSYNEQFF	TGCGCCAGCAGCCAATTCCTAGCTGGGAGCTCCTACAATGAGCAGTTCTTC
TRBD2	NA	13	TRBV7-2	TRBJ2-1	CASSSGTSGDRFF	TGTGCCAGCAGCTCCGGGACTAGCGGGGATAGGTTCTTC
NA	NA	12	TRBV2	TRBJ1-1	CATVSGWSEAFF	TGTGCCACCGTAAGCGGTTGGAGTGAAGCTTTCTTT
NA	NA	14	TRBV7-3	TRBJ1-1	CASTSEGGHTEAFF	TGTGCCAGCACCTCCGAGGGGGGGCACACTGAAGCTTTCTTT
TRBD2	NA	15	TRBV2	TRBJ2-2	CASRERGGNTGELFF	TGTGCCAGCAGGGAGCGGGGGGGGAACACCGGGGAGCTGTTTTTT
TRBD2	once	16	TRBV11-3	TRBJ2-7	CASSLRTSGDSYEQYF	TGTGCCAGCAGCTTAAGGACTAGCGGGGACTCCTACGAGCAGTACTTC
TRBD1	NA	17	TRBV5-6	TRBJ2-3	CASSLIGTGVVTDTQYF	TGTGCCAGCAGCTTAATTGGAACAGGGGTTGTGACAGATACGCAGTATTTT
TRBD2	NA	15	TRBV4-2	TRBJ2-7	CASGGTGTSSYEQYF	TGTGCCAGCGGGGGGACGGGGACTAGCAGCTACGAGCAGTACTTC
TRBD1	NA	17	TRBV6-6	TRBJ1-2	CASSPTGGDPLNYGYTF	TGTGCCAGCAGTCCGACAGGGGGAGACCCCCTCAACTATGGCTACACCTTC
TRBD2	once	16	TRBV4-2	TRBJ2-3	CASSQQSSGRPDTQYF	TGTGCCAGCAGCCAACAATCTAGCGGGAGGCCAGATACGCAGTATTTT
NA	NA	18	TRBV27	TRBJ1-5	CASSLYSSHSGVGQPQHF	TGTGCCAGCAGTTTATATTCCTCGCACTCTGGGGTAGGTCAGCCCCAGCATTTT
TRBD1	NA	17	TRBV3-1/TRBV3-2	TRBJ2-7	CASSQDGDGDRNREQYF	TGTGCCAGCAGCCAAGATGGTGATGGGGACAGAAACCGCGAGCAGTACTTC
TRBD1	NA	13	TRBV10-3	TRBJ1-6	CAISTDRASPLHF	TGTGCCATCAGCACGGACAGGGCCTCACCCCTCCACTTT
NA	NA	17	TRBV24-1	TRBJ2-1	CATSDPARDGLYNEQFF	TGTGCCACCAGTGACCCCGCCCGGGACGGATTATACAATGAGCAGTTCTTC
NA	NA	12	TRBV7-2	TRBJ1-5	CASSLMDQPQHF	TGTGCCAGCAGCTTGATGGACCAGCCCCAGCATTTT
TRBD1	NA	14	TRBV11-3	TRBJ1-5	CASSSTGVNQPQHF	TGTGCCAGCAGCTCGACAGGGGTCAATCAGCCCCAGCATTTT
NA	NA	13	TRBV2	TRBJ1-5	CASNRVVQGPQHF	TGTGCCTCCAACAGGGTGGTGCAGGGGCCCCAGCATTTT
NA	NA	14	TRBV27	TRBJ1-6	CASSLGLRNSPLHF	TGTGCCAGCAGTTTGGGGCTCAGAAATTCACCCCTCCACTTT
NA	NA	15	TRBV5-5	TRBJ1-4	CASSFLGGKNEKLFF	TGTGCCAGCAGCTTCTTGGGAGGGAAGAATGAAAAACTGTTTTTT
NA	NA	13	TRBV11-2	TRBJ1-2	CASSLVGPESYTF	TGTGCCAGCAGCTTAGTAGGGCCAGAGAGCTACACCTTC
NA	NA	15	TRBV4-1	TRBJ2-5	CASTPTGHPMETQYF	TGCGCCAGCACCCCGACAGGCCACCCGATGGAGACCCAGTACTTC
NA	NA	15	TRBV7-2	TRBJ1-5	CASSLKGGGDQPQHF	TGTGCCAGCAGCTTAAAGGGGGGGGGAGATCAGCCCCAGCATTTT
NA	NA	13	TRBV11-2	TRBJ1-1	CASSYLANTEAFF	TGTGCCAGCAGCTACCTGGCGAACACTGAAGCTTTCTTT
NA	NA	14	TRBV7-8	TRBJ1-5	CASSSGLRSQPQHF	TGTGCCAGCAGCTCAGGGTTACGGAGTCAGCCCCAGCATTTT
NA	NA	13	TRBV5-1	TRBJ1-3	CASREGIGNTIYF	TGCGCCAGCAGGGAGGGGATAGGAAACACCATATATTTT
NA	NA	13	TRBV12-3/TRBV12-4	TRBJ1-2	CASSFSGYYGYTF	TGTGCCAGCAGTTTCTCGGGTTACTATGGCTACACCTTC
NA	NA	15	TRBV28	TRBJ2-3	CASSLPTVGVDTQYF	TGTGCCAGCAGTCTACCGACAGTGGGTGTGGATACGCAGTATTTT
NA	NA	13	TRBV14	TRBJ2-7	CASSQVLQTEQYF	TGTGCCAGCAGCCAAGTGTTACAGACGGAGCAGTACTTC
TRBD1	NA	15	TRBV9	TRBJ1-1	CASSAQGALNTEAFF	TGTGCCAGCAGCGCCCAGGGGGCCCTGAACACTGAAGCTTTCTTT
NA	NA	15	TRBV27	TRBJ1-5	CASSLTQGENQPQHF	TGTGCCAGCAGTTTAACACAGGGTGAAAATCAGCCCCAGCATTTT
NA	NA	13	TRBV12-3/TRBV12-4	TRBJ2-7	CASSFLVFYEQYF	TGTGCCAGCAGTTTCTTAGTCTTCTACGAGCAGTACTTC
NA	NA	17	TRBV4-3	TRBJ1-1	CASSQPNPGEGNTEAFF	TGCGCCAGCAGCCAACCAAATCCAGGGGAGGGGAACACTGAAGCTTTCTTT
TRBD1	NA	15	TRBV6-2/TRBV6-3	TRBJ1-2	CASSNAGTGNYGYTF	TGTGCCAGCAGTAACGCCGGGACAGGGAACTATGGCTACACCTTC
NA	NA	12	TRBV3-1/TRBV3-2	TRBJ2-7	CASSPSPYEQYF	TGTGCCAGCAGCCCTTCTCCCTACGAGCAGTACTTC
TRBD1	NA	19	TRBV3-1/TRBV3-2	TRBJ2-2	CASSQVGVSRTGRTGELFF	TGTGCCAGCAGCCAAGTAGGGGTCTCTAGGACAGGGAGAACCGGGGAGCTGTTTTTT
TRBD2	NA	15	TRBV7-2	TRBJ2-1	CASSHGGGPQDEQFF	TGTGCCAGCAGCCACGGGGGAGGGCCTCAAGATGAGCAGTTCTTC
NA	NA	17	TRBV18	TRBJ2-4	CASSPQHAGGAKNIQYF	TGTGCCAGCTCACCACAGCACGCAGGGGGGGCCAAAAACATTCAGTACTTC
NA	NA	12	TRBV11-2	TRBJ2-7	CASSPRVYEQYF	TGTGCCAGCAGCCCACGGGTCTACGAGCAGTACTTC